The 5 T cell receptor beta chains below all came from one sample that was sequenced in a study of T cell repertoires in cytomegalovirus infection. No antigen is known for these receptors. Each CDR3 protein is one row after TCRdb ran MiXCR on the reads. The data show about 890,000 distinct CDR3 sequences, 31% seen once. Material: cultured CD8+ T cells from PBMCs, obtained from culture after CMV antigen stimulation. The receptors were sampled from a human donor in good health (CMV status not recorded). Some clones in this sample may be carry-over from other donors' samples.

This clonotype was recorded at least ten times. The chain uses TRBV7-6 and TRBJ1-5; D is possibly TRBD1 (5 bases). The CDR3 spans 17 residues. Per germline, CDR1 SGHVS and CDR2 FNYEAQ. Between the trimmed V and J ends, which lost 5 bases and 3 bases, there was a span of 20 bases. The chain's CDR3 is CASSQAAGGALNQPQHF. The CDR3 region has the DNA TGTGCCAGCAGCCAAGCAGCGGGAGGGGCTCTCAATCAGCCCCAGCATTTT. Together with reference TRBV7-6 and TRBJ1-5, the CDR3 gives the full variable domain: GAGVSQSPRYKVTKRGQDVALRCDPISGHVSLYWYRQALGQGPEFLTYFNYEAQQDKSGLPNDRFSAERPEGSISTLTIQRTEQRDSAMYRCASSQAAGGALNQPQHFGDGTRLSIL.

The rearrangement joins TRBV20-1 to TRBJ1-3; a possible D gene is TRBD1 (5 bases). Looked up from germline, CDR1 is DFQATT and CDR2 is SNEGSKA (reference sequence). The CDR3 is 13 amino acids. Between the trimmed V and J ends, which lost 6 bases and 0 bases, there was a span of 9 bases. The CDR3 bases are TGCAGTGCCAGGGATGACTCTGGAAACACCATATATTTT. It yields the protein CSARDDSGNTIYF.

The rearrangement uses TRBV9 and TRBJ2-1; TRBD2 matches 7 bases. Germline V gene lookup returns CDR1 SGDLS and CDR2 YYNGEE. The J segment lost 0 bases and the V segment lost 0 bases, leaving 3 bases of the junction unmatched. The CDR3 length is 16 residues. DNA for the CDR3: TGTGCCAGCAGCGTAGGACCGGGGGGCTCCTACAATGAGCAGTTCTTC. It specifies CASSVGPGGSYNEQFF.

This clonotype was found a few times. The V and J genes are TRBV10-3 and TRBJ2-1; 10 bases match TRBD2. V lost 3 bases to trimming and J lost 7 bases; unmatched junction nucleotides: 12. Germline assignment: CDR1 ENHRY and CDR2 SYGVKD. The CDR3 length is 17 residues. The CDR3 DNA reads TGTGCCATCAGTGACCCAGTGGGTACTAGCGGGGTTAATGAGCAGTTCTTC. It encodes CAISDPVGTSGVNEQFF.

J is TRBJ2-5 and V is TRBV7-9, with TRBD1 identical over 7 bases. The trim removed 0 bases at V and 5 bases at J, leaving 6 bases unmatched. The CDR3 is made up of 15 amino acids. The V gene's germline CDR1 is SEHNR and CDR2 FQNEAQ (reference sequence). The CDR3: CASSLAPTGSETQYF. The CDR3 region has the DNA TGTGCCAGCAGCTTAGCTCCGACAGGGTCTGAGACCCAGTACTTC.